This T cell receptor beta chain was observed in a study of T cells expressing NK-cell markers. Study-level information: The study sequenced eight donors, seven HCMV-seropositive and one seronegative.

Study-wide points: The study did not resolve the HCMV specificity of expanded NKG2C+ T cell clones. Topping the CD3+CD56-NKG2C+ fraction as well were these clonotypes, in a handful of donors.

Synthesis of TCR beta cDNA relied on 5'RACE template switching carrying UMIs. TCRdb reworked the 5' RACE reads into one entry per CDR3 protein, no DNA. The table lists some 390,000 distinct CDR3 sequences. In regard to this clonotype: Its antigen remains unidentified.

Germline V gene data show CDR1 as MGHRA and CDR2 as YSYEKL. This CDR3 spans 16 amino acids. The sample taken for sequencing was blood T cells: a sorted CD56 or NKG2C T cell subset, CD4+ or CD8+ T cells, or bulk PBMC T cells (not recorded which). V usage is TRBV4-1 and J usage is TRBJ2-7. This sequence was found in a woman aged 50 to 60 in good health. The CDR3 protein is CASSQQPDLSSYEQYF.